This record concerns one T cell receptor (beta chain) sequence. This sample stems from a study of blood T cell repertoires in COVID-19. Assay: immunoSEQ multiplex PCR; the TCRdb copy retains only in-frame clones and omits some. The sample records nearly 350,000 clones, over 70% being singletons. Trimming shortened V by 6 bases and J by 2 bases, and 14 bases separated the two germline ends. Germline CDR1 is SNHLY and CDR2 is FYNNEI. The CDR3 consists of 14 residues. Sequencing was performed on peripheral blood. The chain is built from TRBV2 and TRBJ2-7, with D perhaps matching TRBD1 (6 bases). The TCR sequence derives from a woman between 50 and 59 years old with COVID-19, enrolled during active disease. The CDR3: CASRAGTSPYEQYF. CDR3 DNA: TGTGCCAGCAGAGCCGGGACAAGTCCCTACGAGCAGTACTTC.